These T cell receptor beta chains were read from a single sample in a study of PD-1 blockade in mismatch repair-deficient tumors. Generated by immunoSEQ multiplex PCR, the TCRdb table keeps only in-frame clones and is missing some. The sample holds some 120,000 clones, about nine tenths seen once. The specimen was peripheral blood, collected approximately 72 weeks after starting pembrolizumab. These receptors were obtained from an adult with mismatch repair-deficient cancer. The CDR3 runs from the conserved cysteine through the conserved F or W. The D gene is left open where the match is weak. Size tells how often a clone was seen (once, few, many) or the class of an expanded clone, and some rows leave it out.

abundance	d_gene	v_gene	j_gene	CDR3nt	CDR3aa
few	.	TRBV12-5	TRBJ2-4	TGTGCTAGTACAGTGGGCCCCCGGCGGATAGCCAAAAACATTCAGTACTTC	CASTVGPRRIAKNIQYF
once	TRBD2	TRBV7-9	TRBJ2-1	TGTGCCAGCAGCCCGGGACTAGCGGTCCTTGGGTTACATTACAATGAGCAGTTCTTC	CASSPGLAVLGLHYNEQFF
.	TRBD2	TRBV9	TRBJ2-5	TGTGCCAGCAGCGTTTCGGGAGGAGTAGAGACCCAGTACTTC	CASSVSGGVETQYF
.	.	TRBV10-2	TRBJ2-7	TGCGCCAGCAGTGAGCTGCCTACCGACGAGCAGTACTTC	CASSELPTDEQYF
few	.	TRBV25-1	TRBJ1-5	TGTGCCAGCAGTCTTGGCAATCAGCCCCAGCATTTT	CASSLGNQPQHF
.	.	TRBV4-2	TRBJ2-7	TGTGCCAGCAGCCAAGAGTGGGGGGAGAGGTACGAGCAGTACTTC	CASSQEWGERYEQYF
.	.	TRBV30	TRBJ2-1	TGTGCCTGGAGTCCCAGCGGGAATGAGCAGTTCTTC	CAWSPSGNEQFF
once	TRBD2	TRBV9	TRBJ2-7	TGTGCCAGCAGCCAGCCTGTAGCGGGAGGGTCTGATGCCTACGAGCAGTACTTC	CASSQPVAGGSDAYEQYF
.	TRBD1	TRBV7-2	TRBJ2-1	TGTGCCAGCAGCTCCTCCCCCGACAGGGTCAATGAGCAGTTCTTC	CASSSSPDRVNEQFF
.	.	TRBV7-9	TRBJ2-3	TGTGCCAGCAGCTTAGATACGGGACCTCCTAGCACAGATACGCAGTATTTT	CASSLDTGPPSTDTQYF
.	.	TRBV11-1	TRBJ2-3	TGTGCCAGCAGCCACTTGCTGCTAGGCGCAGATACGCAGTATTTT	CASSHLLLGADTQYF
.	.	TRBV7-9	TRBJ2-2	TGTGCCAGCAGCTTAGTGGGGAGTGGCACCGGGGAGCTGTTTTTT	CASSLVGSGTGELFF
.	TRBD2	TRBV7-2	TRBJ2-5	TGTGCCAGCAGCTTTATTTGGCGGGGGACAGAGACCCAGTACTTC	CASSFIWRGTETQYF
.	TRBD1	TRBV28	TRBJ1-4	TGTGCCAGCAATTACGGGACAGCTAATGAAAAACTGTTTTTT	CASNYGTANEKLFF
once	.	TRBV6-5	TRBJ2-1	TGTGCCAGCAGTTACGGCCAGGGTGCCTACAATGAGCAGTTCTTC	CASSYGQGAYNEQFF
.	.	TRBV5-1	TRBJ2-7	TGCGCCAGCAGCGTAACAGGCGAGCAGTACTTC	CASSVTGEQYF
.	TRBD1	TRBV11-3	TRBJ2-7	TGTGCCAGCAGCTTTGGACAGGGGGAGCAGTACTTC	CASSFGQGEQYF
once	TRBD1	TRBV19	TRBJ2-1	TGTGCCAGTAGTATGACAGGGCGTGAGCAGTTCTTC	CASSMTGREQFF
.	.	TRBV11-2	TRBJ2-7	TGTGCCAGCAGCTTAGGACAGGCGGAGTACGAGCAGTACTTC	CASSLGQAEYEQYF
.	TRBD1	TRBV11-3	TRBJ1-1	TGTGCCAGCAGCGGTAGGACAGGCCTGAACACTGAAGCTTTCTTT	CASSGRTGLNTEAFF
.	.	TRBV10-3	TRBJ2-1	TGTGCCATCAGTGATCTTACCAACTCCTACAATGAGCAGTTCTTC	CAISDLTNSYNEQFF
.	.	TRBV28	TRBJ1-2	TGTGCCAGCACCCCAGAAATCTGGACCGAGGGCTACACCTTC	CASTPEIWTEGYTF
.	TRBD2	TRBV28	TRBJ2-2	TGTGCCAGCAGTTTAATTAGCGGGGGCGCGAACACCGGGGAGCTGTTTTTT	CASSLISGGANTGELFF
few	.	TRBV5-1	TRBJ2-6	TGCGCCAGCAGCAAGGACGTCGACAGAACTGCTGGGGCCAACGTCCTGACTTTC	CASSKDVDRTAGANVLTF
.	TRBD2	TRBV7-9	TRBJ2-3	TGTGCCAGCAGCTTAGGACTAGCGGAAAGCACAGATACGCAGTATTTT	CASSLGLAESTDTQYF
.	TRBD1	TRBV14	TRBJ2-5	TGTGCCAGCAGCGTTACAGGGGGAGGAGAGACCCAGTACTTC	CASSVTGGGETQYF
.	.	TRBV27	TRBJ1-5	TGTGCCAGCAGTTTGACAGCGAGGGGCAATCAGCCCCAGCATTTT	CASSLTARGNQPQHF
.	TRBD2	TRBV27	TRBJ2-1	TGTGCCAGCACCGCGACGGGGCTAGCGGGTCACAATGAGCAGTTCTTC	CASTATGLAGHNEQFF
.	TRBD2	TRBV15	TRBJ2-1	TGTGCCACCAGCTTAGCGGGAGTTAGCAATGAGCAGTTCTTC	CATSLAGVSNEQFF
.	.	TRBV6-6	TRBJ2-2	TGTGCCAGCAGTTACGATGCAGGTCCCGGGGAGCTGTTTTTT	CASSYDAGPGELFF
.	TRBD2	TRBV6-1	TRBJ2-7	TGTGCCATCAGTGACTTTGGTGGGACTAGTTCCTACGAGCAGTACTTC	CAISDFGGTSSYEQYF
.	TRBD1	TRBV9	TRBJ2-7	TGTGCCAGCAGCGAAGGGACAGGCCAATACTACGAGCAGTACTTC	CASSEGTGQYYEQYF
once	.	TRBV6-5	TRBJ1-4	TGTGCCAGCAGTTACAGGCTTAATGAAAAACTGTTTTTT	CASSYRLNEKLFF
.	TRBD1	TRBV5-1	TRBJ2-2	TGCGCCAGCAGCTTGACCGGGACAGGGGTGGACGGGGAGCTGTTTTTT	CASSLTGTGVDGELFF
.	.	TRBV30	TRBJ1-2	TGTGCCTGGACGGGACCGGGGGGCTACACCTTC	CAWTGPGGYTF
.	.	TRBV7-3	TRBJ2-5	TGTGCCAGCAGCCCATGGGGGGAAGAGACCCAGTACTTC	CASSPWGEETQYF
.	.	TRBV7-9	TRBJ2-7	TGTGCCAGCAGCCTCGACAGGCACGGACAGTACTTC	CASSLDRHGQYF
.	.	TRBV7-9	TRBJ1-4	TGTGCCAGCAGCTCCAAGTTTCGGCCTGGGACAACTAATGAAAAACTGTTTTTT	CASSSKFRPGTTNEKLFF
.	.	TRBV5-1	TRBJ1-3	TGCGCCAGCAGCTTGGGGTGGGCGGATTCTGGAAACACCATATATTTT	CASSLGWADSGNTIYF
.	TRBD2	TRBV7-2	TRBJ2-7	TGTGCCAGCAGCTGGATGACAGGGAGACTAGCGGCCACCTACGAGCAGTACTTC	CASSWMTGRLAATYEQYF
.	TRBD1	TRBV19	TRBJ1-1	TGTGCCAGTAGTATAGAAGGGACAGGGAGACGGTGGGCGAGCACTGAAGCTTTCTTT	CASSIEGTGRRWASTEAFF
few	.	TRBV30	TRBJ2-7	TGTGCCTGGAGTGTAGGGGCAGTCGAGCAGTACTTC	CAWSVGAVEQYF
.	TRBD1	TRBV11-2	TRBJ2-3	TGTGCCAGCAGCCCCCGGACAGGGCACACAGATACGCAGTATTTT	CASSPRTGHTDTQYF
.	TRBD1	TRBV7-8	TRBJ1-1	TGTGCCAGCAGCCCAACCGGGACAGGAGATATGAACACTGAAGCTTTCTTT	CASSPTGTGDMNTEAFF
.	.	TRBV11-2	TRBJ2-4	TGTGCCAGCAGCTTACAGGGGGGGCCCTTGTTTCAGTACTTC	CASSLQGGPLFQYF
.	.	TRBV19	TRBJ1-5	TGTGCCAGTAGTATCGACAGCAATAGCAATCAGCCCCAGCATTTT	CASSIDSNSNQPQHF
few	.	TRBV30	TRBJ1-5	TGTGCCTGGAGCCCCACCGGCAGGGGTTCCAATCAGCCCCAGCATTTT	CAWSPTGRGSNQPQHF
.	.	TRBV10-1	TRBJ2-6	TGCGCCAATCCGGCGGAGGGAGATTACCTTTCAGGGGCCAACGTCCTGACTTTC	CANPAEGDYLSGANVLTF
.	.	TRBV14	TRBJ2-2	TGTGCCAGCAGCCCATTAGCGGCCGGGGAGCTGTTTTTT	CASSPLAAGELFF
.	TRBD1	TRBV29-1	TRBJ1-3	TGCAGCGGGGGACAGGGGCCAAACACCATATATTTT	CSGGQGPNTIYF
few	.	TRBV28	TRBJ1-5	TGTGCCAGCAGTTCACCGAGCAGGGGAAATCAGCCCCAGCATTTT	CASSSPSRGNQPQHF
.	.	TRBV19	TRBJ2-7	TGTGCCAGTAGTAAGGGGGGCCCCGCCACCTACGAGCAGTACTTC	CASSKGGPATYEQYF
once	TRBD2	TRBV15	TRBJ2-7	TGTGCCACCAGCAGAGATGGTACTAGCGTAGACGAGCAGTACTTC	CATSRDGTSVDEQYF
.	.	TRBV11-2	TRBJ1-3	TGTGCCAGCAGCCCCTATTTCTCTGGAAACACCATATATTTT	CASSPYFSGNTIYF
.	TRBD1	TRBV6-1	TRBJ2-1	TGTGCCAGCACCGGAGGGACAGGCAATGAGCAGTTCTTC	CASTGGTGNEQFF
.	.	TRBV5-6	TRBJ1-5	TGTGCCAGCAGCGGGGGGGAGGGTCAGCCCCAGCATTTT	CASSGGEGQPQHF
.	.	TRBV11-2	TRBJ2-3	TGTGCCAGCAGCGACACAGGGCGTCGGACAGATACGCAGTATTTT	CASSDTGRRTDTQYF
.	.	TRBV4-1	TRBJ2-2	TGCGCCAGCAGCCTTAGGGACTCGCTTCGAACCGGGGAGCTGTTTTTT	CASSLRDSLRTGELFF
.	.	TRBV13	TRBJ2-7	TGTGCCAGCAGCTTAAGTCCTCGGGACCACGAGCAGTACTTC	CASSLSPRDHEQYF
once	.	TRBV28	TRBJ1-1	TGTGCCAGCAGTTTAAGGATCAGGGTACCCCTTCGAGACACTGAAGCTTTCTTT	CASSLRIRVPLRDTEAFF